Presented here are 26 T cell receptor beta chains from one specimen sequenced in a study of T cells after yellow fever vaccination. TCRdb redid the calling of the 5' RACE reads with MiXCR, one entry per CDR3 protein. The sample includes 500,000 to 650,000 distinct CDR3 sequences, roughly 14% of them seen just once. The sequencing here drew on PBMCs, taken on the day of the yellow fever booster vaccination. Receptors originate from a man in his thirties or forties who received the YFV17D yellow fever vaccine.

This sequence joins TRBV6-2 or TRBV6-3 and TRBJ1-2; D gene ambiguous. Germline V gene sequence: CDR1 MNHEY, CDR2 SVGEGT. The CDR3 loop spans 14 amino acids. The V end lost 0 bases, the J end lost 4 bases, and 9 bases lay between the germline ends. The CDR3 protein is CASSYSSDLYGYTF. CDR3 nucleotide sequence: TGTGCCAGCAGTTACTCGTCAGATCTCTATGGCTACACCTTC.

The sample holds a few counts of this clonotype. This chain connects TRBV4-3 to TRBJ1-2; TRBD1 matches at 7 bases. The CDR3 runs 15 residues. Germline CDR1 is LGHNA and CDR2 is YSLEER. Trimming removed 1 base from V and 4 bases from J; junction bases left unmatched: 6. The CDR3, as DNA: TGCGCCAGCAGCCAAGGGCCGACAGGGTTCTATGGCTACACCTTC. Its translation is CASSQGPTGFYGYTF.

This rearrangement joins TRBV20-1 to TRBJ2-7, with 8 bases matching TRBD1. Germline CDR1 DFQATT, CDR2 SNEGSKA (reference sequence). The ends lost 5 bases at V and 2 bases at J; junction bases unmatched: 2. This CDR3 is built from 12 residues. The CDR3 protein is CSAQQGAYEQYF. The DNA of the CDR3 is TGCAGTGCTCAACAGGGGGCCTACGAGCAGTACTTC.

This rearrangement joins TRBV18 to TRBJ2-2; 7 bases match TRBD2. This CDR3 is 23 amino acids long. Trimming at V came to 8 bases and at J to 4 bases, leaving 34 bases not matched to a gene. The germline CDR1 and CDR2 sequences are KGHSH and LQKENI. The DNA of the CDR3 is TGTGCCAGCGCCTACCCGCGGTGGGCAGGGAAGGACGGGGAGGGAGGGCCCACCGGGGAGCTGTTTTTT. This translates into CASAYPRWAGKDGEGGPTGELFF.

This clonotype showed up just a few times. The chain has TRBV4-3 and TRBJ2-7, with TRBD1 matching over 8 bases. Trimming at V came to 1 base and at J to 2 bases, leaving 4 bases not matched to a gene. Looked up from germline, CDR1 is LGHNA and CDR2 is YSLEER. The CDR3 covers 15 residues. Here the CDR3 reads CASSQGDRRPYEQYF. The CDR3 DNA is TGCGCCAGCAGCCAAGGGGACAGGCGACCCTACGAGCAGTACTTC.

The gene calls are TRBV30 and TRBJ2-1; maybe TRBD2 (6 bases). This CDR3 has 14 residues. Germline CDR1 and CDR2: GTSNPN and SVGIG (reference sequence). The germline V and J ends were trimmed by 8 bases and 8 bases, with 22 bases remaining between them. CDR3 in DNA: TGTGCCCACGGGCCCGGAGGGTATAGGGATGAGCAGTTCTTC. Protein sequence: CAHGPGGYRDEQFF.

This clonotype was seen only once. V and J are TRBV6-5 and TRBJ2-7; D not resolved. V lost 4 bases, J lost 6 bases, and 7 bases lay in between. The CDR3 is 11 residues long. Germline V lookup: CDR1 MNHEY, CDR2 SVGAGI. In DNA form, the CDR3 reads TGTGCCAGCAGTTCCCTCAGCGAGCAGTACTTC. Translating gives CASSSLSEQYF.

The chain uses TRBV20-1 and TRBJ2-7; D is ambiguous. Germline values: CDR1 DFQATT, CDR2 SNEGSKA (reference sequence). CDR3 length: 15 amino acids. V shed 6 bases and J shed 2 bases, with 20 bases lying between them. The CDR3 loop reads CSAIPRTPAPYEQYF. CDR3 in DNA: TGCAGTGCCATACCCCGGACCCCGGCCCCCTACGAGCAGTACTTC.

DNA of the CDR3: TGTGCCATCAGTGAATGGACTAGCCGGAGGGATGAGACCCAGTACTTC. Amino acid sequence: CAISEWTSRRDETQYF. This chain joins TRBV10-3 and TRBJ2-5; 8 bases are shared with TRBD2. The CDR3 sequence is 16 residues long. CDR1 and CDR2 (germline): ENHRY, SYGVKD. J was trimmed by 5 bases and V by 3 bases; bases with no gene match: 11.

A few counts support this clonotype. The chain recombines TRBV28 with TRBJ2-3; 7 bases match TRBD2. V lost 2 bases to trimming and J lost 1 base; unmatched junction nucleotides: 6. Germline V lookup: CDR1 MDHEN, CDR2 SYDVKM. There are 16 residues in the CDR3. DNA of the CDR3: TGTGCCAGCAGTTTAGTGTTTGCGGGAGGCACAGATACGCAGTATTTT. Translating it yields CASSLVFAGGTDTQYF.

Many counts were recorded for this clonotype. This chain links TRBV5-1 with TRBJ2-1; TRBD1 agrees at 10 bases. Trimming cost V 4 bases and J 2 bases; bases outside gene matches: 6. This CDR3 has 16 amino acids. Germline V gene data show CDR1 as SGHRS and CDR2 as YFSETQ. This CDR3 reads CASSHFGTGAYNEQFF. In nucleotides, the CDR3 is TGCGCCAGCAGCCATTTCGGGACAGGGGCCTACAATGAGCAGTTCTTC.

This clonotype was found once. V is TRBV18 and J is TRBJ2-2, with no clear D. The CDR3 extends over 14 amino acids. CDR1 KGHSH and CDR2 LQKENI come from the germline V gene. V lost 4 bases and J lost 1, with 7 bases in between. CDR3 region: CASSHDENTGELFF. CDR3 sequence (DNA): TGTGCCAGCTCACACGACGAGAACACCGGGGAGCTGTTTTTT.

CDR3 coding DNA: TGCAGCGTTCAGCCCGGAAGCAATCAGCCCCAGCATTTT. Translation gives CSVQPGSNQPQHF. The rearrangement joins TRBV29-1 to TRBJ1-5, with no clear D. CDR3 size: 13 residues. The germline V gene has CDR1 SQVTM and CDR2 ANQGSEA. V lost 5 bases to trimming and J lost 1 base, with 9 bases between them.

The chain couples TRBV5-5 to TRBJ1-5; D is undetermined. Looked up from germline, CDR1 is SGHKS and CDR2 is YYEKEE (reference sequence). Trimming stripped 1 base from V and 3 bases from J, with 14 bases between. This CDR3 region has 16 residues. The CDR3 spells CASSLMAGLNNQPQHF. CDR3 DNA sequence: TGTGCCAGCAGCTTGATGGCGGGATTAAACAATCAGCCCCAGCATTTT.

This clonotype has just a few counts. V gene TRBV6-2 or TRBV6-3 combines with J gene TRBJ2-6, with 10 nucleotides matching TRBD1. The J segment lost 2 bases and the V segment lost 6 bases, leaving 7 bases of the junction unmatched. The CDR3 runs to 17 residues. Germline CDR1 MNHEY, CDR2 SVGEGT. The DNA for the CDR3 is TGTGCCAGCAGCCCCGGGACAGGGGATGCTGGGGCCAACGTCCTGACTTTC. This gives the protein CASSPGTGDAGANVLTF.

This clonotype has ten or more counts. The V gene is TRBV6-2 or TRBV6-3, the J gene TRBJ2-7; D uncertain. V lost 6 bases and J 13 bases, leaving 22 bases between the germline ends. There are 13 residues in the CDR3. Germline CDR1 is MNHEY and CDR2 is SVGEGT. The CDR3 DNA reads as TGTGCCAGCAGGAACACAGAGATCCCCGTTTGTTACTTC. Protein: CASRNTEIPVCYF.

CDR3 bases: TGTGCCACCAGTGAAGCAGGGAAAACAGAGACCCAGTACTTC. This encodes CATSEAGKTETQYF. The chain has TRBV24-1 and TRBJ2-5; D is possibly TRBD1 (5 bases). CDR3 length equals 14 residues. The germline V gene encodes CDR1 KGHDR and CDR2 SFDVKD. V lost 4 bases and J lost 4, with 12 bases in between.

J is TRBJ2-1 and V is TRBV7-9; TRBD2 matches at 7 bases. The CDR3 loop spans 17 amino acids. CDR1 and CDR2 (germline): SEHNR, FQNEAQ (reference sequence). V lost 5 bases to trimming and J lost 4 bases; unmatched junction nucleotides: 14. The CDR3 loop reads CASSGKGRAFGYNEQFF. DNA for the CDR3: TGTGCCAGCAGCGGGAAGGGGAGGGCGTTCGGGTACAATGAGCAGTTCTTC.

This clonotype was observed a few times. One end of the junction fails to match germline, which may point to a read error. The rearrangement links TRBV20-1 to TRBJ2-1; 9 nucleotides agree with TRBD2. CDR1 and CDR2 (germline): DFQATT, SNEGSKA (reference sequence). The CDR3 consists of 15 residues. CDR3 sequence reads: CCARGTSWSYNEQFF. The CDR3 nucleotides are TGCTGTGCTAGAGGGACTAGCTGGTCCTACAATGAGCAGTTCTTC.

V and J are TRBV6-5 and TRBJ1-1; D gene ambiguous. Germline-derived CDR1 and CDR2 are MNHEY and SVGAGI. The CDR3 is 18 amino acids. The V end lost 3 bases, the J end lost 1 base, and 21 bases lay between the germline ends. CDR3 in amino acids: CASSYHLSRLVTNTEAFF. The DNA of the CDR3 is TGTGCCAGCAGTTATCATCTTAGCCGTTTGGTCACGAACACTGAAGCTTTCTTT.

The CDR3 nucleotides are TGCAGTGCTAATACCTTCTCTGGGGCCAACGTCCTGACTTTC. Translation: CSANTFSGANVLTF. The chain is built from TRBV20-1 and TRBJ2-6; D remains unclear. V lost 4 bases and J 0 bases, leaving 7 bases between the germline ends. This CDR3 is built from 14 residues. Germline values: CDR1 DFQATT, CDR2 SNEGSKA (reference sequence).

The J gene is TRBJ2-7, the V gene TRBV3-1; 8 nucleotides match TRBD2. V trimming: 4 bases; J trimming: 0 bases; junction bases outside the gene matches: 5. The CDR3 contains 15 residues. Germline assignment: CDR1 LGHDT and CDR2 YNNKEL (reference sequence). CDR3 in DNA: TGTGCCAGCAGCCCCGTTAGCGGGGTCTCCTACGAGCAGTACTTC. Amino acid sequence: CASSPVSGVSYEQYF.

This clonotype has only a few counts. V is TRBV5-1 and J is TRBJ2-2; a weak D match, TRBD2 (6 bases). Trimming removed 0 bases from V and 2 bases from J, with 14 bases in between. Germline V lookup: CDR1 SGHRS, CDR2 YFSETQ. The CDR3 contains 17 residues. The CDR3 region is CASSLGVSGLNTGELFF. Here the CDR3 DNA reads TGCGCCAGCAGCTTGGGGGTCAGCGGGTTAAACACCGGGGAGCTGTTTTTT.

The CDR3 reads CASSSAGQVYGYTF. CDR3 sequence (DNA): TGTGCCAGCAGTTCGGCGGGGCAGGTCTATGGCTACACCTTC. The genes are TRBV12-3 or TRBV12-4 and TRBJ1-2, with D possibly being TRBD1 (5 bases). The CDR3 sequence is 14 residues long. Trimming cost V 4 bases and J 4 bases, with 13 bases left between them.

V gene TRBV29-1 combines with J gene TRBJ2-5; D is undetermined. Germline lookup yields CDR1 SQVTM and CDR2 ANQGSEA. The V and J ends lost 7 bases and 4 bases respectively, with 7 bases between them. This CDR3 region has 10 residues. The CDR3 sequence: CSGGPETQYF. The CDR3 DNA sequence: TGCAGCGGAGGACCAGAGACCCAGTACTTC.

In its sample, this clonotype was seen a few times. This chain connects TRBV10-2 to TRBJ1-5; maybe TRBD1 (6 bases). Per the germline V gene, CDR1 is WSHSY and CDR2 is SAAADI. V was clipped by 0 bases and J by 6 bases, with 12 bases between them. The CDR3 runs 15 residues. In DNA, the CDR3 is TGCGCCAGCAGTGAGTCGGGGGGCGGTGGTCAGCCCCAGCATTTT. Translated, it gives CASSESGGGGQPQHF.